This entry lists 19 T cell receptor beta chains sequenced from one sample in a study of blood T cell repertoires in COVID-19. Profiling relied on immunoSEQ multiplex PCR, and the TCRdb table lists in-frame clones only, not all of them. The sample includes some 180,000 clones, around 81% of them seen just once. Source material: peripheral blood. These receptors all come from a woman in her forties with COVID-19, enrolled during active disease.

The chain couples TRBV5-1 to TRBJ1-4; the D is unclear. This CDR3 is 15 amino acids long. Deletions cut 0 bases from V and 8 bases from J, with 14 bases between. Per the germline V gene, CDR1 is SGHRS and CDR2 is YFSETQ. Here the CDR3 reads CASSLAGSPTEKLFF. Written as DNA, the CDR3 is TGCGCCAGCAGCTTGGCTGGGAGTCCTACGGAAAAACTGTTTTTT.

The chain recombines TRBV19 with TRBJ2-5; TRBD2 matches at 7 bases. The V and J ends lost 5 bases and 1 base, in that order; junction bases with no gene match: 7. Per the germline V gene, CDR1 is LNHDA and CDR2 is SQIVND (reference sequence). This CDR3 comprises 15 residues. Here the CDR3 reads CASSRASGIQETQYF. The CDR3 nucleotides read TGTGCCAGTAGTCGGGCTAGCGGAATCCAAGAGACCCAGTACTTC.

V and J are TRBV9 and TRBJ2-3, with 11 positions matching TRBD2. Per the germline V gene, CDR1 is SGDLS and CDR2 is YYNGEE. The CDR3 has 19 amino acids. The V segment lost 0 bases and the J segment 2 bases; nucleotides outside the gene matches: 11. The CDR3 nucleotides read TGTGCCAGCAGCGTAGCCCTAGCGGGAGGCCGTACGTCCACAGATACGCAGTATTTT. Protein sequence: CASSVALAGGRTSTDTQYF.

V usage is TRBV5-8 and J usage is TRBJ1-6, with D maybe TRBD1 (5 bases). In germline, CDR1 is SGHTS, CDR2 YDEGEE. V lost 4 bases to trimming and J lost 7 bases, with 15 bases between them. The CDR3 sequence is 15 residues long. CDR3 sequence: CASSPIGTINSPLHF. CDR3 nucleotides: TGTGCCAGCAGCCCGATAGGGACTATAAATTCACCCCTCCACTTT. Full variable domain (outside the CDR3, taken from reference TRBV5-8 and TRBJ1-6): EAGVTQSPTHLIKTRGQQATLRCSPISGHTSVYWYQQALGLGLQFLLWYDEGEERNRGNFPPRFSGRQFPNYSSELNVNALELEDSALYLCASSPIGTINSPLHFGNGTRLTVT.

About this clone: Sequence at one end of the junction differs from germline and may be a read error. The chain links TRBV16 to TRBJ1-2; D is possibly TRBD1 (6 bases). The CDR3 totals 13 residues. CDR1 and CDR2 from the germline V gene are KGHSY and FQNENV. The CDR3 region is CASSQAQGTSGPF. In DNA form, the CDR3 reads TGTGCCAGCAGCCAAGCTCAGGGGACGAGTGGCCCCTTC.

This chain uses TRBV19 with TRBJ1-4; possibly TRBD1 for D (6 bases). The CDR3 covers 14 residues. With 6 bases removed from V and 6 bases from J, the gap between germline ends came to 14 bases. Germline V lookup: CDR1 LNHDA, CDR2 SQIVND (reference sequence). In DNA, the CDR3 is TGTGCCAGTAGCCCGGACAGTCTTTATGAAAAACTGTTTTTT. Encoded protein: CASSPDSLYEKLFF. Looking up the rest from reference TRBV19 and TRBJ1-4 gives the full variable domain: DGGITQSPKYLFRKEGQNVTLSCEQNLNHDAMYWYRQDPGQGLRLIYYSQIVNDFQKGDIAEGYSVSREKKESFPLTVTSAQKNPTAFYLCASSPDSLYEKLFFGSGTQLSVL.

This chain uses TRBV5-4 with TRBJ2-1, with D unclear. The CDR3 has 15 amino acids. The V end was cut by 0 bases, the J end by 4 bases, with 11 bases between. Looked up from germline, CDR1 is SGHNT and CDR2 is YYREEE (reference sequence). CDR3 loop: CASSLDPGSYNEQFF. In DNA form, the CDR3 reads TGTGCCAGCAGCTTGGATCCAGGTTCATACAATGAGCAGTTCTTC.

The chain joins TRBV6-5 to TRBJ1-2; TRBD1 might be the D (5 bases). The CDR3 sequence is 12 residues long. CDR1 MNHEY and CDR2 SVGAGI come from the germline V gene. V shed 2 bases and J shed 7 bases, with 8 bases lying between them. The CDR3 spells CASSYMGRGYTF. As DNA, the CDR3 is TGTGCCAGCAGTTACATGGGGCGTGGCTACACCTTC.

The rearrangement joins TRBV7-9 to TRBJ2-7; D is perhaps TRBD1 (5 bases). The V gene lost 5 bases and the J gene lost 0 bases, with 17 bases spanning the gap. The CDR3 sequence is 16 residues long. CDR1 SEHNR and CDR2 FQNEAQ come from the germline V gene (reference sequence). The CDR3 bases are TGTGCCAGCAGCCCAGGGTTTCAGGGCGTCTCCTACGAGCAGTACTTC. This codes for CASSPGFQGVSYEQYF.

This chain connects TRBV3-1 (or the pseudogene TRBV3-2) to TRBJ2-2, with D unclear. The V end lost 4 bases, the J end lost 5 bases, and 11 bases lay between the germline ends. CDR3 size: 14 residues. Germline CDR1 LGHDT, CDR2 YNNKEL (reference sequence). In DNA, the CDR3 is TGTGCCAGCAGCCCCTATGACACTACCGGGGAGCTGTTTTTT. The encoded protein is CASSPYDTTGELFF.

The CDR3 loop is CATSRGLAGTFNEQFF. In DNA, the CDR3 is TGTGCCACCAGCAGGGGGCTAGCGGGGACCTTCAATGAGCAGTTCTTC. The genes are TRBV15 and TRBJ2-1; 9 nucleotides agree with TRBD2. CDR1 LNHNV and CDR2 YYDKDF come from the germline V gene (reference sequence). This CDR3 has 16 residues. With 3 bases clipped from V and 6 bases from J, the junction kept 9 bases outside the gene matches.

This clone was observed at least ten times. The chain employs TRBV7-9 and TRBJ1-1; D uncertain. The CDR3 sequence is 14 residues long. Trimming took 3 bases from V and 1 from J, leaving 9 bases between them. Germline CDR1 and CDR2: SEHNR and FQNEAQ (reference sequence). The CDR3 loop reads CASSLALSNTEAFF. The DNA of the CDR3 is TGTGCCAGCAGCTTGGCCCTTTCGAACACTGAAGCTTTCTTT. The full variable domain, completed using reference TRBV7-9 and TRBJ1-1, is DTGVSQNPRHKITKRGQNVTFRCDPISEHNRLYWYRQTLGQGPEFLTYFQNEAQLEKSRLLSDRFSAERPKGSFSTLEIQRTEQGDSAMYLCASSLALSNTEAFFGQGTRLTVV.

This chain uses TRBV12-3 or TRBV12-4 with TRBJ2-2, with D uncertain. V was shortened by 7 bases and J by 5 bases, with 8 bases between the two germline ends. The CDR3 runs to 12 residues. In nucleotides, the CDR3 is TGTGCCAGCAATCGCGGAACCGGGGAGCTGTTTTTT. It translates to CASNRGTGELFF.

The rearrangement links TRBV28 to TRBJ2-7, with D maybe TRBD2 (6 bases). CDR1 and CDR2 from the germline V gene are MDHEN and SYDVKM. CDR3 length: 15 residues. V lost 5 bases, J lost 6 bases, and 20 bases lay in between. The CDR3 bases are TGTGCCAGCAGTCCTGGGGACTTACAAGCGAGCGAGCAGTACTTC. Its translation is CASSPGDLQASEQYF. Filled out from reference TRBV28 and TRBJ2-7, the complete variable domain reads DVKVTQSSRYLVKRTGEKVFLECVQDMDHENMFWYRQDPGLGLRLIYFSYDVKMKEKGDIPEGYSVSREKKERFSLILESASTNQTSMYLCASSPGDLQASEQYFGPGTRLTVT.

The chain recombines TRBV23-1 with TRBJ2-7, with TRBD2 matching 7 bases. TRBV23-1 is an open reading frame, and its role is uncertain. The ends lost 2 bases at V and 3 bases at J; junction bases unmatched: 7. The CDR3 sequence is 15 residues long. In DNA, the CDR3 is TGCGCCAGCAGTCAAGAGGGGAGGGGAAGCTACGAGCAGTACTTC. Its protein product is CASSQEGRGSYEQYF.

About this clone itself: One end of the junction does not line up with germline, which may come from a read error. This chain connects TRBV7-7 to TRBJ2-6; 7 bases line up with TRBD1. Per the germline V gene, CDR1 is SSHAT and CDR2 is FNYEAQ (reference sequence). The CDR3 is made up of 15 amino acids. The DNA for the CDR3 is TGTGCTAGCAGCTCAGGGGGCTCTGGGGCCAACGTCCTGACTTTC. Its protein product is CASSSGGSGANVLTF.

The rearrangement uses TRBV4-2 and TRBJ1-2; D perhaps matches TRBD1 (5 bases). The CDR3 totals 13 residues. CDR1 and CDR2 from the germline V gene are LGHNA and YNFKEQ. The V and J ends lost 4 bases and 2 bases respectively, with 8 bases between them. The CDR3 sequence is CASSLRGNYGYTF. The CDR3 nucleotides are TGTGCCAGCAGCCTGCGGGGGAACTATGGCTACACCTTC.

The chain recombines TRBV9 with TRBJ1-1; D gene unclear. This CDR3 has 16 residues. V was cut by 3 bases and J by 3 bases, with 18 bases left in between. CDR1 and CDR2 from the germline V gene are SGDLS and YYNGEE. The CDR3 loop is CASSAPPAGGDTEAFF. The CDR3 region has the DNA TGTGCCAGCAGCGCCCCACCGGCCGGCGGAGACACTGAAGCTTTCTTT.

This clone has a handful of counts. The chain links TRBV27 to TRBJ1-3; D is ambiguous. V was pared by 6 bases and J by 2 bases, with 11 bases between. CDR3 length: 14 amino acids. Germline V lookup: CDR1 MNHEY, CDR2 SMNVEV (reference sequence). As DNA, the CDR3 is TGTGCCAGCAGCCAGGAGGGAGCTGGAAACACCATATATTTT. Translating gives CASSQEGAGNTIYF.